Shown below are 29 T cell receptor beta chains from a single sample sequenced in a study of T cell therapy after organ transplantation. For these TCRs, the target antigens are not known. The time point here: 20-29 weeks after completion of therapy. The data were produced by immunoSEQ multiplex PCR, yet TCRdb's version contains in-frame clones alone and is incomplete. The data contain 20,000 to 25,000 clones, 84% of them seen just once; the ten biggest clones take up around a third. The sequenced sample was CD8+ T cells from blood, obtained after autologous CMV-specific T cell therapy. The receptors were sampled from a human patient who had received a solid organ transplant and had CMV disease. Some of the T cells may derive from the graft donor.

The chain links TRBV15 to TRBJ2-3; a possible D gene is TRBD2 (5 bases). V gave up 1 base and J gave up 2 bases, with 10 bases separating them. Germline CDR1 LNHNV, CDR2 YYDKDF (reference sequence). The CDR3 is made up of 15 amino acids. DNA for the CDR3: TGTGCCACCAGCAGAGTTACGGGGTACACAGATACGCAGTATTTT. Amino acids: CATSRVTGYTDTQYF.

The CDR3 DNA follows: TGTGCCAGCAGCTTGGTAGAGAGCTCCTACAATGAGCAGTTCTTC. Protein product: CASSLVESSYNEQFF. The chain combines TRBV5-5 with TRBJ2-1, with D uncertain. The ends were cut back, 0 bases at V and 0 bases at J, with 7 bases in the middle. This CDR3 has 15 amino acids. The germline V gene has CDR1 SGHKS and CDR2 YYEKEE (reference sequence). Using reference TRBV5-5 and TRBJ2-1 for the parts outside the CDR3, the full variable domain is DAGVTQSPTHLIKTRGQQVTLRCSPISGHKSVSWYQQVLGQGPQFIFQYYEKEERGRGNFPDRFSARQFPNYSSELNVNALLLGDSALYLCASSLVESSYNEQFFGPGTRLTVL.

The chain recombines TRBV10-2 with TRBJ2-7, with 7 positions matching TRBD1. Germline V CDR1 and CDR2: WSHSY, SAAADI. V lost 11 bases, J lost 2 bases, and 6 bases stayed unmatched. The CDR3 is 12 amino acids. The CDR3 nucleotides read TGCGCCGGAGACAGGGACCCCTACGAGCAGTACTTC. It is translated as CAGDRDPYEQYF.

By sample share, this clone is medium-sized. In nucleotides, the CDR3 is TGTGCCAGCAGTGACACTAGCGGGTCCTACAATGAGCAGTTCTTC. Amino acid sequence: CASSDTSGSYNEQFF. The chain employs TRBV6-4 and TRBJ2-1, with 9 positions matching TRBD2. Germline trimming cut 2 bases from V and 1 base from J; bases unmatched to any gene: 0. This CDR3 contains 15 residues. Germline V gene data show CDR1 as MRHNA and CDR2 as SNTAGT.

This clone was found a few times. The V call is TRBV4-3, the J call TRBJ2-1, with TRBD2 as a possible D gene (6 bases). This CDR3 spans 15 amino acids. The ends were cut back, 2 bases at V and 4 bases at J, with 12 bases in the middle. Germline CDR1 LGHNA, CDR2 YSLEER. This chain's CDR3 is CASSQKPSEYNEQFF. The CDR3 DNA reads TGCGCCAGCAGCCAAAAGCCTAGCGAATACAATGAGCAGTTCTTC.

The V and J genes are TRBV5-4 and TRBJ2-7; 8 bases agree with TRBD1. CDR1 and CDR2 from the germline V gene are SGHNT and YYREEE (reference sequence). The ends lost 2 bases at V and 2 bases at J; junction bases unmatched: 12. This CDR3 spans 17 amino acids. The CDR3 is CASSFGQGIQWAYEQYF. The DNA of the CDR3 is TGTGCCAGCAGCTTTGGACAGGGCATACAATGGGCCTACGAGCAGTACTTC.

This chain links TRBV6-5 with TRBJ2-3; TRBD1 might be the D (6 bases). The germline CDR1 and CDR2 sequences are MNHEY and SVGAGI. The CDR3 is made up of 16 amino acids. V was trimmed by 4 bases and J by 0 bases, leaving 14 bases between them. CDR3 protein: CASSSRDTYSTDTQYF. DNA of the CDR3: TGTGCCAGCAGTTCCCGGGACACCTATAGCACAGATACGCAGTATTTT.

The V and J genes are TRBV7-9 and TRBJ2-7; D not certain. Germline-derived CDR1 and CDR2 are SEHNR and FQNEAQ (reference sequence). V gave up 1 base and J gave up 5 bases, with 9 bases separating them. The CDR3 loop spans 13 amino acids. CDR3 DNA: TGTGCCAGCAGCTTAGGCTCCTTGGACGAGCAGTACTTC. Protein product: CASSLGSLDEQYF.

The rearrangement joins TRBV4-3 to TRBJ1-1; D is unclear. This CDR3 comprises 14 residues. V was clipped by 0 bases and J by 2 bases, with 7 bases between them. CDR1 is LGHNA, CDR2 YSLEER, per germline. This CDR3 is CASSQDMGNTEAFF. CDR3 bases: TGCGCCAGCAGCCAAGATATGGGAAACACTGAAGCTTTCTTT.

The chain recombines TRBV19 with TRBJ2-4, with D possibly TRBD1 on 5 matching bases. In germline, CDR1 is LNHDA, CDR2 SQIVND (reference sequence). V was cut by 4 bases and J by 1 base, with 11 bases left in between. The length of the CDR3 is 15 residues. Here the CDR3 reads CASSTYRFAKNIQYF. The CDR3 coding sequence is TGTGCCAGTAGTACGTACAGGTTCGCCAAAAACATTCAGTACTTC.

The chain carries TRBV5-1 and TRBJ2-7, with a possible D match to TRBD1 (6 bases). CDR1 SGHRS and CDR2 YFSETQ come from the germline V gene. Trimming took 1 base from V and 5 from J, leaving 13 bases between them. The CDR3 totals 14 residues. Here the CDR3 DNA reads TGCGCCAGCAGCTTGATGGGGGCGAACAACGAGCAGTACTTC. Protein sequence: CASSLMGANNEQYF.

The rearrangement links TRBV28 to TRBJ1-2, with D perhaps TRBD1 (5 bases). Germline loops: CDR1 MDHEN, CDR2 SYDVKM. The V end lost 2 bases, the J end lost 0 bases, and 7 bases lay between the germline ends. This CDR3 is 14 amino acids long. This CDR3 is CASSLMGPNYGYTF. The CDR3 nucleotides read TGTGCCAGCAGTTTAATGGGACCTAACTATGGCTACACCTTC.

The chain combines TRBV30 with TRBJ1-5; 9 bases agree with TRBD1. Trimming cost V 0 bases and J 3 bases; bases outside gene matches: 3. Germline CDR1 reads GTSNPN; CDR2 reads SVGIG (reference sequence). CDR3 length equals 15 residues. CDR3: CAWSVHRGLNQPQHF. The DNA of the CDR3 is TGTGCCTGGAGTGTACACAGGGGGCTCAATCAGCCCCAGCATTTT.

The V call is TRBV7-9, the J call TRBJ1-4; TRBD1 matches 8 bases. Unmatched junction bases numbered 5, after V lost 5 bases and J lost 6 bases. CDR3 size: 14 residues. The germline V gene has CDR1 SEHNR and CDR2 FQNEAQ (reference sequence). The CDR3 region has the DNA TGTGCCAGCAGCGAGACAGGGGTTGATGAAAAACTGTTTTTT. It yields the protein CASSETGVDEKLFF. The full variable domain, in which reference TRBV7-9 and TRBJ1-4 provide the parts outside the CDR3, is DTGVSQNPRHKITKRGQNVTFRCDPISEHNRLYWYRQTLGQGPEFLTYFQNEAQLEKSRLLSDRFSAERPKGSFSTLEIQRTEQGDSAMYLCASSETGVDEKLFFGSGTQLSVL.

This chain connects TRBV4-3 to TRBJ2-1; 11 bases map to TRBD2. The CDR3 covers 19 residues. With 0 bases clipped from V and 0 bases from J, the junction kept 7 bases outside the gene matches. Germline CDR1 and CDR2: LGHNA and YSLEER. This chain's CDR3 is CASSQEGLAGGISYNEQFF. The CDR3 nucleotides are TGCGCCAGCAGCCAAGAGGGCCTAGCGGGGGGCATCTCCTACAATGAGCAGTTCTTC.

The chain is built from TRBV19 and TRBJ1-1; D gene unclear. Trimming took off 4 bases at V and 0 bases at J, with 6 bases between the two ends. CDR1 is LNHDA and CDR2 is SQIVND in the germline V gene (reference sequence). The CDR3 has 13 amino acids. The CDR3 here is CASSNTVNTEAFF. The CDR3, as DNA: TGTGCCAGTAGTAACACAGTGAACACTGAAGCTTTCTTT.

This clone was picked up one time. The rearrangement uses TRBV27 and TRBJ1-2; D is perhaps TRBD1 (6 bases). CDR1 is MNHEY and CDR2 is SMNVEV in the germline V gene (reference sequence). V was cut by 4 bases and J by 3 bases, with 12 bases left in between. The CDR3 is made up of 14 amino acids. The CDR3 DNA reads as TGTGCCAGCAGTTCGGGGGCGGGAGACTATGGCTACACCTTC. Its protein product is CASSSGAGDYGYTF.

The gene calls are TRBV9 and TRBJ1-3, with D possibly matching TRBD1 (5 bases). This CDR3 contains 18 residues. Germline CDR1 is SGDLS and CDR2 is YYNGEE. The V gene lost 0 bases and the J gene lost 4 bases, with 20 bases spanning the gap. The CDR3 loop reads CASSVEGRRTSDGNTIYF. For the CDR3, the DNA is TGTGCCAGCAGCGTAGAGGGGCGCAGAACCTCTGACGGAAACACCATATATTTT.

V usage is TRBV7-8 and J usage is TRBJ2-1; D uncertain. Germline V gene lookup returns CDR1 SGHVS and CDR2 FQNEAQ. There are 18 residues in the CDR3. The V end lost 5 bases, the J end lost 5 bases, and 25 bases lay between the germline ends. CDR3 residues: CASSLNGVEARTHNEQFF. CDR3 nucleotide sequence: TGTGCCAGCAGCCTAAATGGGGTTGAAGCCAGGACCCACAATGAGCAGTTCTTC.

The chain couples TRBV21-1 to TRBJ1-1. TRBV21-1 counts as a pseudogene. CDR3 size: 11 residues. As DNA, the CDR3 is TGTGCCAGCGGGGAGGGTTTGCTAGCTTTCTTT. Protein: CASGEGLLAFF.

The chain carries TRBV5-4 and TRBJ1-5; D remains ambiguous. CDR3 length: 12 amino acids. Trimming left V 3 bases short and J 3 bases short, with 4 bases between. Germline V gives CDR1 SGHNT, CDR2 YYREEE (reference sequence). As DNA, the CDR3 is TGTGCCAGCAGCTCGAACAATCAGCCCCAGCATTTT. Its translation: CASSSNNQPQHF.

This chain connects TRBV9 to TRBJ1-1, with 8 bases lining up with TRBD1. The CDR3 runs to 16 residues. Germline trimming cut 3 bases from V and 0 bases from J; bases unmatched to any gene: 7. Germline V gives CDR1 SGDLS, CDR2 YYNGEE. The CDR3 here is CASSEGGQGLNTEAFF. The CDR3 region has the DNA TGTGCCAGCAGCGAGGGAGGACAGGGCCTGAACACTGAAGCTTTCTTT.

The CDR3 DNA reads TGCGCCAGCAGCCAAGATAGGAGGGGGCTAAACACCGGGGAGCTGTTTTTT. Its protein product is CASSQDRRGLNTGELFF. The genes are TRBV4-3 and TRBJ2-2; perhaps TRBD1 as D (7 bases). Germline lookup yields CDR1 LGHNA and CDR2 YSLEER. This CDR3 spans 17 amino acids. Between the trimmed V and J ends, which lost 0 bases and 2 bases, there was a span of 13 bases.

This chain joins TRBV27 and TRBJ1-5; D gene ambiguous. The CDR3 consists of 14 residues. CDR1 MNHEY and CDR2 SMNVEV come from the germline V gene (reference sequence). The ends were cut back, 6 bases at V and 0 bases at J, with 9 bases in the middle. CDR3 sequence reads: CASSLMGSNQPQHF. In DNA, the CDR3 is TGTGCCAGCAGCCTCATGGGTAGCAATCAGCCCCAGCATTTT.

The V and J genes are TRBV15 and TRBJ2-1; the match to TRBD2 covers 7 bases. The CDR3 length is 13 residues. CDR1 is LNHNV and CDR2 is YYDKDF in the germline V gene (reference sequence). After removal of 4 bases from V and 9 bases from J, the junction contained 6 bases not matched to a gene. In DNA, the CDR3 is TGTGCCACCAGCAACCGGGAGGTAGGTGAGCAGTTCTTC. Protein product: CATSNREVGEQFF. Drawing the rest from reference TRBV15 and TRBJ2-1, the complete variable domain is DAMVIQNPRYQVTQFGKPVTLSCSQTLNHNVMYWYQQKSSQAPKLLFHYYDKDFNNEADTPDNFQSRRPNTSFCFLDIRSPGLGDTAMYLCATSNREVGEQFFGPGTRLTVL.

The chain is built from TRBV25-1 and TRBJ2-3; TRBD1 agrees at 9 bases. Germline lookup yields CDR1 MGHDK and CDR2 SYGVNS. This CDR3 spans 16 amino acids. The V gene end was trimmed by 3 bases and the J gene end by 2 bases; junction bases not matched to a gene: 6. CDR3 nucleotide sequence: TGTGCCAGCAGTGACCCGGGACAGGGATACACAGATACGCAGTATTTT. This translates into CASSDPGQGYTDTQYF.

About this clone: This sample also contains other DNA sequences that code for the same CDR3. The rearrangement joins TRBV19 to TRBJ2-1; D perhaps matches TRBD1 (6 bases). CDR1 and CDR2 from the germline V gene are LNHDA and SQIVND (reference sequence). Trimming cost V 1 base and J 4 bases, with 11 bases left between them. The CDR3 totals 15 residues. CDR3 loop: CASSIVTGPYNEQFF. The CDR3 DNA follows: TGTGCCAGTAGTATAGTCACAGGGCCTTACAATGAGCAGTTCTTC.

This clone has a single count. The chain recombines TRBV7-8 with TRBJ1-2; 7 positions match TRBD1. The ends lost 6 bases at V and 8 bases at J; junction bases unmatched: 6. This CDR3 has 12 amino acids. CDR1 and CDR2 from the germline V gene are SGHVS and FQNEAQ. CDR3 loop: CASRLGGAGYTF. CDR3 bases: TGTGCCAGCAGACTAGGGGGCGCGGGCTACACCTTC.

The chain is built from TRBV27 and TRBJ1-2; TRBD1 matches at 7 bases. This CDR3 has 13 amino acids. The germline gives CDR1 MNHEY, CDR2 SMNVEV (reference sequence). The J segment lost 6 bases and the V segment lost 0 bases, leaving 1 base of the junction unmatched. The CDR3, as DNA: TGTGCCAGCAGTTTATCAGGGGGCGATGGCTACACCTTC. As protein: CASSLSGGDGYTF.